The text below deals with one T cell receptor beta chain. Germline is not matched at one junction end, which may reflect a read error. The sample is drawn from a study of patients and donors after allogeneic stem cell transplantation. TCRdb reanalysed the RT-PCR reads using MiXCR and keeps one entry per CDR3 protein. The sample has fewer than 950 distinct CDR3 sequences; around 25% are singletons. From germline, CDR1 is MRHNA and CDR2 SNTAGT. This CDR3 is 11 amino acids long. The J gene is TRBJ2-7, the V gene TRBV6-4; 7 bases fit TRBD1. Sequenced material: blood, either unsorted or a sorted T cell fraction (not recorded which). This sequence originates from a human donor who was either an allogeneic HSCT recipient or a stem cell or donor lymphocyte infusion donor (not recorded which). It is not recorded whose cells these are; they may come from a transplant donor. The CDR3 region has the DNA TGTGCCAGCATGAACAGGGGCCGGCGGGACTTC. Residues: CASMNRGRRDF.